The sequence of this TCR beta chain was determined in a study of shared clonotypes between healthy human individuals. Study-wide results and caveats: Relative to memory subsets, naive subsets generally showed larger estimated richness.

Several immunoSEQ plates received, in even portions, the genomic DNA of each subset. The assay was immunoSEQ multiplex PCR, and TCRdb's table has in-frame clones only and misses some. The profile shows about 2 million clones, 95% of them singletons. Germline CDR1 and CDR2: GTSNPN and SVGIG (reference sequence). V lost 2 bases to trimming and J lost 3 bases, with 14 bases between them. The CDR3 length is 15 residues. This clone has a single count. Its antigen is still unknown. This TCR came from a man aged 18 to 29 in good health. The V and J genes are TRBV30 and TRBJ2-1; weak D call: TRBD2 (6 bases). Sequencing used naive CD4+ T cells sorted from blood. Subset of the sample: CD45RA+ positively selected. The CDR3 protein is CAWSFSGTDYNEQFF. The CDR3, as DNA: TGTGCCTGGAGTTTCTCCGGGACTGACTACAATGAGCAGTTCTTC.